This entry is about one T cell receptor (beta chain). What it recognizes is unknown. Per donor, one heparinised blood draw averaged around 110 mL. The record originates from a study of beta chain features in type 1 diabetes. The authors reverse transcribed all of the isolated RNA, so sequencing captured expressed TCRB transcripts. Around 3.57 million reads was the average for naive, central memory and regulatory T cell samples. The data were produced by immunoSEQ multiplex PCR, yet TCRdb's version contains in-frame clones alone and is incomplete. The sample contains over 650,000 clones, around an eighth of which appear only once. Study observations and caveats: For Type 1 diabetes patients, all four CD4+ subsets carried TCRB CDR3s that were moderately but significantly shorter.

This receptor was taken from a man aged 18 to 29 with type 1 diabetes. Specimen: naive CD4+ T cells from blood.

This CDR3 is CAWSEQGNSNQPQHF. The CDR3 DNA reads as TGTGCCTGGAGTGAACAGGGCAATAGCAATCAGCCCCAGCATTTT. The chain joins TRBV30 to TRBJ1-5; tentative D call: TRBD1 (6 bases). CDR1 and CDR2 from the germline V gene are GTSNPN and SVGIG (reference sequence). The CDR3 is made up of 15 amino acids. Trimming stripped 1 base from V and 0 bases from J, with 10 bases between.